This is a list of T cell receptor beta chains from one sample in a study of blood T cell repertoires in COVID-19. TCRdb's table, derived via immunoSEQ multiplex PCR, lists solely in-frame clones and lacks some. The sample yields fewer than 700,000 clones, 85% to 90% seen once. The material sequenced was peripheral blood. All receptors come from a woman aged 50 to 65 with COVID-19, enrolled during active disease. The CDR3 runs from the conserved cysteine through the conserved F or W. Each record gives: J gene, D gene, V gene, clone size, CDR3 DNA, CDR3 protein. A D gene is named only where the DNA matches it firmly. Some rows mark clone size as missing; the rest say once, few, many or name a class of expanded clone.

J gene: TRBJ1-2
D gene: NA
V gene: TRBV12-3/TRBV12-4
clone size: NA
CDR3 DNA: TGTGCCAGCAGTTTGGGGCTATATGGCTACACCTTC
CDR3 protein: CASSLGLYGYTF

J gene: TRBJ1-4
D gene: NA
V gene: TRBV27
clone size: few
CDR3 DNA: TGTGCCAGCAGTTTATCGGGCCCTAATGAAAAACTGTTTTTT
CDR3 protein: CASSLSGPNEKLFF

J gene: TRBJ1-2
D gene: NA
V gene: TRBV5-6
clone size: NA
CDR3 DNA: TGTGCCAGCAGCTTGGACAGGGACTATGGCTACACCTTC
CDR3 protein: CASSLDRDYGYTF

J gene: TRBJ1-4
D gene: TRBD1
V gene: TRBV9
clone size: NA
CDR3 DNA: TGTGCCAGCAGCCCAGGGGGGACAGTATATGAAAAACTGTTTTTT
CDR3 protein: CASSPGGTVYEKLFF

J gene: TRBJ2-7
D gene: TRBD2
V gene: TRBV28
clone size: NA
CDR3 DNA: TGTGCCAGCAGTTCCTCTAGCGCGGGGGGGCCCTACGAGCAGTACTTC
CDR3 protein: CASSSSSAGGPYEQYF

J gene: TRBJ1-1
D gene: NA
V gene: TRBV29-1
clone size: once
CDR3 DNA: TGCAGCGTTGCCACAGTGGCGGGCACTGAAGCTTTCTTT
CDR3 protein: CSVATVAGTEAFF

J gene: TRBJ2-3
D gene: TRBD2
V gene: TRBV28
clone size: NA
CDR3 DNA: TGTGCCAGCGTATCGGGGGGGCGTGGAGATACGCAGTATTTT
CDR3 protein: CASVSGGRGDTQYF

J gene: TRBJ2-7
D gene: NA
V gene: TRBV15
clone size: NA
CDR3 DNA: TGTGCCACCAGCAATATGAGAGATTCCTACTACGAGCAGTACTTC
CDR3 protein: CATSNMRDSYYEQYF

J gene: TRBJ1-5
D gene: TRBD1
V gene: TRBV12-3/TRBV12-4
clone size: few
CDR3 DNA: TGTGCCAGCAGTCTCAGACAGGGGGCACCCCAGCATTTT
CDR3 protein: CASSLRQGAPQHF

J gene: TRBJ2-3
D gene: NA
V gene: TRBV3-1/TRBV3-2
clone size: NA
CDR3 DNA: TGTGCCAGCAGCCCCTTTGAGCCGGGGGTAGATACGCAGTATTTT
CDR3 protein: CASSPFEPGVDTQYF

J gene: TRBJ2-7
D gene: NA
V gene: TRBV2
clone size: NA
CDR3 DNA: TGTGCCAGCAGTGAAGGGAGGGCGCCGTACTTC
CDR3 protein: CASSEGRAPYF

J gene: TRBJ2-4
D gene: TRBD1
V gene: TRBV4-2
clone size: NA
CDR3 DNA: TGTGCCAGCTCCCGGGACAGGGGGTCGGGTGCAAACATTCAGTACTTC
CDR3 protein: CASSRDRGSGANIQYF

J gene: TRBJ1-2
D gene: NA
V gene: TRBV5-1
clone size: NA
CDR3 DNA: TGCGCCAGCAGCTTGGCCGCAGGCAGTGGGCCCTACTATGGCTACACCTTC
CDR3 protein: CASSLAAGSGPYYGYTF

J gene: TRBJ2-7
D gene: TRBD1
V gene: TRBV3-1/TRBV3-2
clone size: NA
CDR3 DNA: TGTGCCAGCAGCCCGGGACAGGGGGCGTGGGAGCAGTACTTC
CDR3 protein: CASSPGQGAWEQYF

J gene: TRBJ2-7
D gene: NA
V gene: TRBV27
clone size: NA
CDR3 DNA: TGTGCCAGCAGCCGCCGCAGACTTCTTGCCTACGAGCAGTACTTC
CDR3 protein: CASSRRRLLAYEQYF

J gene: TRBJ2-2
D gene: NA
V gene: TRBV28
clone size: NA
CDR3 DNA: TGTGCCAGCAGTTTCTTAGACAGCCCGAACACCGGGGAGCTGTTTTTT
CDR3 protein: CASSFLDSPNTGELFF

J gene: TRBJ1-1
D gene: NA
V gene: TRBV2
clone size: NA
CDR3 DNA: TGTGCCAGCAGACCCGACAGCAACACTGAAGCTTTCTTT
CDR3 protein: CASRPDSNTEAFF

J gene: TRBJ1-2
D gene: NA
V gene: TRBV19
clone size: NA
CDR3 DNA: TGTGCCAGTAGTCAACAGCGGACGGGCTACACCTTC
CDR3 protein: CASSQQRTGYTF

J gene: TRBJ1-2
D gene: TRBD1
V gene: TRBV30
clone size: NA
CDR3 DNA: TGTGCCTGGACGAATCCGGGACAGGGTTACGGCTACACCTTC
CDR3 protein: CAWTNPGQGYGYTF

J gene: TRBJ2-3
D gene: TRBD1
V gene: TRBV5-1
clone size: NA
CDR3 DNA: TGCGCCAGCAGCCCTGAAGGACAGGGTCAAGATACGCAGTATTTT
CDR3 protein: CASSPEGQGQDTQYF

J gene: TRBJ1-5
D gene: NA
V gene: TRBV4-2
clone size: NA
CDR3 DNA: TGTGCCAGCAGCCAAGAGGGAGATAGCAATCAGCCCCAGCATTTT
CDR3 protein: CASSQEGDSNQPQHF

J gene: TRBJ2-7
D gene: TRBD1
V gene: TRBV9
clone size: NA
CDR3 DNA: TGTGCCAGCAGCGTAGACGGGACAGTTGCCTACGAGCAGTACTTC
CDR3 protein: CASSVDGTVAYEQYF

J gene: TRBJ1-4
D gene: TRBD1
V gene: TRBV2
clone size: NA
CDR3 DNA: TGTGCCAGCAACGATGGACAGGGGGGAGAAAAACTGTTTTTT
CDR3 protein: CASNDGQGGEKLFF

J gene: TRBJ2-3
D gene: TRBD2
V gene: TRBV5-5
clone size: NA
CDR3 DNA: TGTGCCAGCAGCTTGGACGGGGGGGGAACAGATACGCAGTATTTT
CDR3 protein: CASSLDGGGTDTQYF

J gene: TRBJ1-5
D gene: NA
V gene: TRBV7-6
clone size: NA
CDR3 DNA: TGTGCCAGCAGCCAGCGGCCCAGGGGCAGCAATCAGCCCCAGCATTTT
CDR3 protein: CASSQRPRGSNQPQHF

J gene: TRBJ1-5
D gene: NA
V gene: TRBV10-1
clone size: NA
CDR3 DNA: TGCGCCAGCAGTGATGTCCCCGGGCAGCCCCAGCATTTT
CDR3 protein: CASSDVPGQPQHF

J gene: TRBJ2-7
D gene: NA
V gene: TRBV5-4
clone size: NA
CDR3 DNA: TGTGCCAGCAGCTTGGAGGTCGGCAGGGTAGAGTCCTACGAGCAGTACTTC
CDR3 protein: CASSLEVGRVESYEQYF

J gene: TRBJ1-5
D gene: TRBD1
V gene: TRBV7-6
clone size: few
CDR3 DNA: TGTGCCAGCAGCCCGTCGACAGGGGGCACCGATAGCAATCAGCCCCAGCATTTT
CDR3 protein: CASSPSTGGTDSNQPQHF

J gene: TRBJ2-3
D gene: TRBD1
V gene: TRBV14
clone size: NA
CDR3 DNA: TGTGCCAGCAGCCCGAACCCAGGGGGAACTAGCACAGATACGCAGTATTTT
CDR3 protein: CASSPNPGGTSTDTQYF

J gene: TRBJ2-1
D gene: TRBD1
V gene: TRBV2
clone size: once
CDR3 DNA: TGTGCCAGCAGCCGGGACAGGAACAATGAGCAGTTCTTC
CDR3 protein: CASSRDRNNEQFF

J gene: TRBJ1-1
D gene: TRBD1
V gene: TRBV19
clone size: NA
CDR3 DNA: TGTGCCAGTACCCCCCGAGACAGGGGGCACACTGAAGCTTTCTTT
CDR3 protein: CASTPRDRGHTEAFF

J gene: TRBJ1-2
D gene: NA
V gene: TRBV12-3/TRBV12-4
clone size: NA
CDR3 DNA: TGTGCCAGCAGTTTGGGCCTCGCAAGGGGCTACACCTTC
CDR3 protein: CASSLGLARGYTF

J gene: TRBJ1-1
D gene: NA
V gene: TRBV5-1
clone size: once
CDR3 DNA: TGCGCCAGCAGCTCTCAGGGGATACAAGGCACTGAAGCTTTCTTT
CDR3 protein: CASSSQGIQGTEAFF

J gene: TRBJ2-6
D gene: NA
V gene: TRBV29-1
clone size: NA
CDR3 DNA: TGCAGCGTTGAGCAGGGGTCCAACGTCCTGACTTTC
CDR3 protein: CSVEQGSNVLTF

J gene: TRBJ1-5
D gene: TRBD1
V gene: TRBV7-9
clone size: NA
CDR3 DNA: TGTGCCAGCAGCTTATATAGGGGACAGGGGAATCAGCCCCAGCATTTT
CDR3 protein: CASSLYRGQGNQPQHF

J gene: TRBJ2-7
D gene: NA
V gene: TRBV6-5
clone size: NA
CDR3 DNA: TGTGCCAGCTCCCAGATTCACTACGAGCAGTACTTC
CDR3 protein: CASSQIHYEQYF

J gene: TRBJ2-1
D gene: NA
V gene: TRBV5-1
clone size: NA
CDR3 DNA: TGCGCCAGCAGCTTGGAATTTACCCAGTCCTACAATGAGCAGTTCTTC
CDR3 protein: CASSLEFTQSYNEQFF

J gene: TRBJ2-1
D gene: TRBD1
V gene: TRBV2
clone size: NA
CDR3 DNA: TGTGCCAGCATGCGACAGGGGGCAGGCAATGAGCAGTTCTTC
CDR3 protein: CASMRQGAGNEQFF

J gene: TRBJ1-1
D gene: TRBD1
V gene: TRBV6-5
clone size: NA
CDR3 DNA: TGTGCCAGCAGTTACTTAGGACAGGGGCTGGGCACTGAAGCTTTCTTT
CDR3 protein: CASSYLGQGLGTEAFF

J gene: TRBJ1-1
D gene: NA
V gene: TRBV19
clone size: NA
CDR3 DNA: TGTGCCAGTAGTTCCAATGACGGACGCGCGGACTACACTGAAGCTTTCTTT
CDR3 protein: CASSSNDGRADYTEAFF

J gene: TRBJ1-1
D gene: TRBD1
V gene: TRBV2
clone size: NA
CDR3 DNA: TGTGCCAGCAGTCTAGGGGGACAGGGCCGCACTGAAGCTTTCTTT
CDR3 protein: CASSLGGQGRTEAFF

J gene: TRBJ2-3
D gene: NA
V gene: TRBV20-1
clone size: NA
CDR3 DNA: TGCAGTGCTAGACTCACAGATACGCAGTATTTT
CDR3 protein: CSARLTDTQYF

J gene: TRBJ2-5
D gene: NA
V gene: TRBV6-6
clone size: NA
CDR3 DNA: TGTGCCAGCAGCACGGACTTTATGGAGACCCAGTACTTC
CDR3 protein: CASSTDFMETQYF

J gene: TRBJ1-1
D gene: TRBD1
V gene: TRBV7-3
clone size: once
CDR3 DNA: TGTGCCAGCAGCTCTTCCCGGGACAGTGAAGCTTTCTTT
CDR3 protein: CASSSSRDSEAFF

J gene: TRBJ1-5
D gene: TRBD1
V gene: TRBV6-4
clone size: NA
CDR3 DNA: TGTGCCAGCAGTACTGACAGGGACCAGCCCCAGCATTTT
CDR3 protein: CASSTDRDQPQHF

J gene: TRBJ1-2
D gene: NA
V gene: TRBV6-5
clone size: NA
CDR3 DNA: TGTGCCAGCGTTCACAGAGCCCCGGCCTATGGCTACACCTTC
CDR3 protein: CASVHRAPAYGYTF

J gene: TRBJ2-5
D gene: NA
V gene: TRBV4-1
clone size: NA
CDR3 DNA: TGCGCCAGCAGCCAAGACCCCTTTGAGACCCAGTACTTC
CDR3 protein: CASSQDPFETQYF

J gene: TRBJ1-2
D gene: NA
V gene: TRBV6-1
clone size: NA
CDR3 DNA: TGTGCCAGCAGTGACCCCCGCAGAGGATATGGCTACACCTTC
CDR3 protein: CASSDPRRGYGYTF

J gene: TRBJ2-3
D gene: NA
V gene: TRBV28
clone size: NA
CDR3 DNA: TGTGCCAGCAGTCCCCTAGAGGGCACAGATACGCAGTATTTT
CDR3 protein: CASSPLEGTDTQYF

J gene: TRBJ2-5
D gene: TRBD1
V gene: TRBV24-1
clone size: NA
CDR3 DNA: TGTGCCACCAGTGATCCCCCGGGACAGGGGATGTTATGGGAGACCCAGTACTTC
CDR3 protein: CATSDPPGQGMLWETQYF